The entry below describes one T cell receptor (beta chain). Trimming pared 8 bases from V and 5 bases from J, leaving 15 bases between. The CDR3 runs to 13 residues. Germline lookup yields CDR1 SNHLY and CDR2 FYNNEI. CD8+ and CD4+ T cells from blood underwent TCR beta sequencing, which was carried out in a high-throughput format. Both CD4+ and CD8+ T cells were negatively isolated, and TEMRA cells underwent FACS enrichment. The entry originates in a study of CD8 T cells in Susac syndrome. Reverse transcription of about 0.5 to 1 ug RNA was carried out with random hexamers. By means of immunoSEQ multiplex PCR, TCR beta CDR3 spanning 54 Vbeta and 13 Jbeta underwent amplification. TCRdb fed the immunoSEQ multiplex PCR reads into MiXCR, producing one record per CDR3 protein. The sample lists roughly 200,000 distinct CDR3 sequences, just under 95% seen once, with 0.07% to 0.095% in the top ten.

The V and J genes are TRBV2 and TRBJ1-2, with TRBD1 as a possible D gene (5 bases). The receptor comes from a human donor with multiple sclerosis. Specimen: CD4+ T cells from PBMCs. This CDR3 is CASREGLDYGYTF. The CDR3 bases are TGTGCCAGCCGGGAGGGGTTAGATTATGGCTACACCTTC.